This T cell receptor beta chain was identified during a study of blood T cell repertoires in COVID-19. TCRdb's copy holds only in-frame clones and misses some; the assay was immunoSEQ multiplex PCR. The repertoire holds 300,000 to 400,000 clones, with over 70% as singletons. Germline-derived CDR1 and CDR2 are SNHLY and FYNNEI. The CDR3 totals 15 residues. J was trimmed by 10 bases and V by 7 bases; bases with no gene match: 12. Participants' reported clinical history set cohort assignment. Sequenced: PBMCs or T cells enriched from blood (not recorded which). V usage is TRBV2 and J usage is TRBJ1-4; TRBD1 aligns across 10 bases. The TCR originated in a man aged 25-45 years who had recovered from COVID-19. This chain's CDR3 is CASTNGDRGAAKLFF. The CDR3 DNA sequence: TGTGCCAGCACCAACGGGGACAGGGGAGCAGCAAAACTGTTTTTT.